This T cell receptor (beta chain) was sequenced for a study of shared clonotypes between healthy human individuals. None of the donors, who were healthy HIV-negative adults, had recently had acute infections or vaccinations. Nashville, Tennessee was home to all donors, who were Caucasian adults. For this clone: The antigen is undetermined.

Study observations and caveats: Clonotype sharing among donors, it was expected, would be affected by sequencing depth.

Repertoires were generated with immunoSEQ multiplex PCR, while TCRdb's copy carries only in-frame clones and drops some. Counted here are 520,000 or so clones, 60% to 85% occurring once; the ten biggest clones make up roughly 13%. What was sequenced was PBMCs. The receptor was derived from a woman aged 40 to 55 in good health. Some clones in this sample may be carry-over from other donors' samples.

CDR3 loop: CASSLGPRFKEQYF. The CDR3 DNA reads as TGTGCCAGCAGCTTAGGTCCCCGCTTTAAGGAGCAGTACTTC. This chain uses TRBV7-9 with TRBJ2-5; D is undetermined. This CDR3 spans 14 amino acids. Germline loops: CDR1 SEHNR, CDR2 FQNEAQ (reference sequence). The V and J ends lost 1 base and 11 bases respectively, with 17 bases between them. Together with reference TRBV7-9 and TRBJ2-5, the CDR3 gives the full variable domain: DTGVSQNPRHKITKRGQNVTFRCDPISEHNRLYWYRQTLGQGPEFLTYFQNEAQLEKSRLLSDRFSAERPKGSFSTLEIQRTEQGDSAMYLCASSLGPRFKEQYFGPGTRLLVL.